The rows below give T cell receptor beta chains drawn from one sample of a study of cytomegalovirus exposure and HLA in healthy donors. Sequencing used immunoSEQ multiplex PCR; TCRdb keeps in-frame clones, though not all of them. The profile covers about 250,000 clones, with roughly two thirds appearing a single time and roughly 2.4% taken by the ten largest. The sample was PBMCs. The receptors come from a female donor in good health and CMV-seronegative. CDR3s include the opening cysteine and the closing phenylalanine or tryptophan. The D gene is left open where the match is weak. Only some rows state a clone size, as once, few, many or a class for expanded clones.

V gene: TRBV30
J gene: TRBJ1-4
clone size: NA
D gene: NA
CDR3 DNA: TGTGCCTGGAGTAAGGGGGGGGCGCAAAAACTGTTTTTT
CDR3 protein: CAWSKGGAQKLFF

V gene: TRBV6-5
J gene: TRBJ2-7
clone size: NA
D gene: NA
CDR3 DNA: TGTGCCAGCAGAATAAGGGGAAGGGACGAGCAGTACTTC
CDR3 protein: CASRIRGRDEQYF

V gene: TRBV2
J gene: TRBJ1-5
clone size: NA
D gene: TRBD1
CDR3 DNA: TGTGCCAGCAGTCTTCTCAGCGGACAGGGCAGGGGTCAGCCCCAGCATTTT
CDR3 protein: CASSLLSGQGRGQPQHF

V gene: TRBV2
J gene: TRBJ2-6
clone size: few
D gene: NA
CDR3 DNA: TGTGCCAGCCGATTCGGGGGGCGGACTGGGGCCAACGTCCTGACTTTC
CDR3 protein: CASRFGGRTGANVLTF

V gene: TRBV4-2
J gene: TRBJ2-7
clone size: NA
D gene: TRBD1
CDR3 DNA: TGTGCCAGCAGCCAACCGGGTGACAGGGCCGAGCAGTACTTC
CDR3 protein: CASSQPGDRAEQYF

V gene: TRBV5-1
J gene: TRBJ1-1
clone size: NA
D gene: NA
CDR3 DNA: TGCGCCAGCTACACAGGGAAGGGGGACACTGAAGCTTTCTTT
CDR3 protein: CASYTGKGDTEAFF

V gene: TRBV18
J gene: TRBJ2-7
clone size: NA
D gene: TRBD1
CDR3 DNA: TGTGCCAGCTCAGGGGACAGGCGGGGTTACGAGCAGTACTTC
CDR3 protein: CASSGDRRGYEQYF

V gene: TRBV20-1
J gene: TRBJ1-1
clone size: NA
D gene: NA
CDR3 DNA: TGCAGTGCTCTCGTAAACACTGAAGCTTTCTTT
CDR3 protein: CSALVNTEAFF

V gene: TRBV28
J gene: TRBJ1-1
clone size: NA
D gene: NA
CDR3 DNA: TGTGCCAGCAGTTTACAGACAGCTTTGAACACTGAAGCTTTCTTT
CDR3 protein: CASSLQTALNTEAFF

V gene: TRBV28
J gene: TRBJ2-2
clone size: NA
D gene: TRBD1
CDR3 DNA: TGTGCCAGTTTTGACAGGGACGGTTGGGGGGAGCTGTTTTTT
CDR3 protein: CASFDRDGWGELFF

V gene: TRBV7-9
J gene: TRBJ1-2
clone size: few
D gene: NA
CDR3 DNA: TGTGCCAGTGGAAGCGGGCTCCAGCAAGCTAACTATGGCTACACCTTC
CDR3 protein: CASGSGLQQANYGYTF

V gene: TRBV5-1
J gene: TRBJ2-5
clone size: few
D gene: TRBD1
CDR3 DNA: TGCGCCAGCAGCTTGGCCGGGACAGGGGGGGAGACCCAGTACTTC
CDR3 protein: CASSLAGTGGETQYF

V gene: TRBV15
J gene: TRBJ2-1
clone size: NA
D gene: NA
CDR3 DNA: TGTGCCACCAGCAGAGGCCCTCCGGGTAGCGCCAATGAGCAGTTCTTC
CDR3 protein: CATSRGPPGSANEQFF

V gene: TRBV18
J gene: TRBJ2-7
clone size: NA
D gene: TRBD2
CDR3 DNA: TGTGCCAGCTCACCACCCGGGACTAGCGGGTTGCCCGAGCAGTACTTC
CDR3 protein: CASSPPGTSGLPEQYF

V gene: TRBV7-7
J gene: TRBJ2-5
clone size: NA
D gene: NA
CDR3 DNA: TGTGCCAGCAGCTTTAGTGGGCGAGAGACCCAGTACTTC
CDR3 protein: CASSFSGRETQYF

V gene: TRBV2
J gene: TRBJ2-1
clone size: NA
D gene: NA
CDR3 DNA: TGTGCCAGCAGTGAAGCTGGGGCTAGTAGCCATGAGCAGTTCTTC
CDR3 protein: CASSEAGASSHEQFF

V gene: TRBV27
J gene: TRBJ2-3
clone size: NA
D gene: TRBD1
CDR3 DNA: TGTGCCAGCATCCAGACAGGGAAGCCCACAGATACGCAGTATTTT
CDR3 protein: CASIQTGKPTDTQYF

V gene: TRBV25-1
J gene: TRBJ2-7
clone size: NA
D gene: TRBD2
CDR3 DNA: TGTGCCAGCAGTGCCATAGCGGGAGGCGGACCTTCCGAGCAGTACTTC
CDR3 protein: CASSAIAGGGPSEQYF

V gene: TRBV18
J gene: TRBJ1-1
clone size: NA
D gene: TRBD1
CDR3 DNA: TGTGCCAGCTCATCAACAGGGGGCCCTGAAGCTTTCTTT
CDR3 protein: CASSSTGGPEAFF

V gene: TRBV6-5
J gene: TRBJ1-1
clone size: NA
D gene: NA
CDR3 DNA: TGTGCCAGCACGGCCAGGTGGGACACTGAAGCTTTCTTT
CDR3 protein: CASTARWDTEAFF

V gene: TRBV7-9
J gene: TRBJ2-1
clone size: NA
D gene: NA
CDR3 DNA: TGTGCCAGCACCAAGGGGGGGGTAAAAGACAATGAGCAGTTCTTC
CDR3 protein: CASTKGGVKDNEQFF

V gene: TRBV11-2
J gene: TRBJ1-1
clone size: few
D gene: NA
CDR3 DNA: TGTGCCAGCAGCTTAGGTCCGGGTGGGACTGAAGCTTTCTTT
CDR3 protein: CASSLGPGGTEAFF

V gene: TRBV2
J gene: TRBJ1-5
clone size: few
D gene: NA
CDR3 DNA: TGTGCCAGCACGGGGGGGAGGGCTGCCCAGCCCCAGCATTTT
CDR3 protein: CASTGGRAAQPQHF

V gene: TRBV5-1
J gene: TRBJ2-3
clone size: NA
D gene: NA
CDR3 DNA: TGCGCCAGCAGCTTGGGTCCAAACACAGATACGCAGTATTTT
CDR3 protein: CASSLGPNTDTQYF

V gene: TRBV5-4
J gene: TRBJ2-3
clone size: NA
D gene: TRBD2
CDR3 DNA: TGTGCCAGCAGCTTGGGGGCTAGCGGAATCACAGATACGCAGTATTTT
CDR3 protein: CASSLGASGITDTQYF

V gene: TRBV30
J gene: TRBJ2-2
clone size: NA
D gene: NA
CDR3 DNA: TGTGCCTGGAGTGGGGTCCCAGGGGTCACCGGGGAGCTGTTTTTT
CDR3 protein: CAWSGVPGVTGELFF

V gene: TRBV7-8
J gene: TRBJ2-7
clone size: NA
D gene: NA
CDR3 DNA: TGTGCCAGCAGCTTTTACTACGAGCAGTACTTC
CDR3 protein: CASSFYYEQYF

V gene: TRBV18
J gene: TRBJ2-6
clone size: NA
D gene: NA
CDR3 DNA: TGTGCCAGCTTAGCGGTCACTGGGGCCAACGTCCTGACTTTC
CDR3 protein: CASLAVTGANVLTF

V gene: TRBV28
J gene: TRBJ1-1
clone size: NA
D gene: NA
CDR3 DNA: TGTGCCAGCAGTTCCCGGGGAGGGTCCCCTGAAGCTTTCTTT
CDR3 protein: CASSSRGGSPEAFF

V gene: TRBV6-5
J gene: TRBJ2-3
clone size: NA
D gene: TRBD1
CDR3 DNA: TGTGCCAGCAGTCCACGGGACAGAATGACAGATACGCAGTATTTT
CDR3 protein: CASSPRDRMTDTQYF

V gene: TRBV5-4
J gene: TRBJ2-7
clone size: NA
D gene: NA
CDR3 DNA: TGTGCCAGCAGCTTATCCCCAGGTACCTACGAGCAGTACTTC
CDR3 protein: CASSLSPGTYEQYF

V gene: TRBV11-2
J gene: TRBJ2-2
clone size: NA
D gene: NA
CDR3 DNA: TGTGCCAGCAGCTCCCCCAGGACGAACACCGGGGAGCTGTTTTTT
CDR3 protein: CASSSPRTNTGELFF

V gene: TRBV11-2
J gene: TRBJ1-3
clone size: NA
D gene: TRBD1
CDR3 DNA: TGTGCCAGCAGCCCCGGGACAGGGCGTGGAAACACCATATATTTT
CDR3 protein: CASSPGTGRGNTIYF

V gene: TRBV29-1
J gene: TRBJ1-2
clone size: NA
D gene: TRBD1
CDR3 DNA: TGCAGCGTTGCTCTGGGACAGGGAGACGGCTACACCTTC
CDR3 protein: CSVALGQGDGYTF

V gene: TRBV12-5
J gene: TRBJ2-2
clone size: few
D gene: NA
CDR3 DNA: TGTGCTAGTGGCCCCCCTGGAAGCGCCACCGGGGAGCTGTTTTTT
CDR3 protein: CASGPPGSATGELFF

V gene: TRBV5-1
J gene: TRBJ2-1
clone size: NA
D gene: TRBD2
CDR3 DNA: TGCGCCAGCAGCTTGTATGCGGGAGGGGTGGACAATGAGCAGTTCTTC
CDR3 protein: CASSLYAGGVDNEQFF

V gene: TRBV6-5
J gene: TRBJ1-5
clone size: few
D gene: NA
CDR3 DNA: TGTGCCAGCAGTTACCGAGCGGCTCGGAATCAGCCCCAGCATTTT
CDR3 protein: CASSYRAARNQPQHF

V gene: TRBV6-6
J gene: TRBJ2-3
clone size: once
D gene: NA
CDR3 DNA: TGTGCCAGCGAGCGGTTAAGCACAGATACGCAGTATTTT
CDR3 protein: CASERLSTDTQYF

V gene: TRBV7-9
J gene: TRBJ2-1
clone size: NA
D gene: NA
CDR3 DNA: TGTGCCAGCAGCCTTCACGGACAGACTCACAATGAGCAGTTCTTC
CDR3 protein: CASSLHGQTHNEQFF

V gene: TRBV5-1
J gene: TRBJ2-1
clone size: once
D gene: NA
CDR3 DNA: TGCGCCAGCAGCTTGGCCGTAGGGGTCCCCGGGTTCTTC
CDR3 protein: CASSLAVGVPGFF

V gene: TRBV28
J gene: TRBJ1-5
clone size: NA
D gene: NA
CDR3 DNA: TGTGCCAGCCAGAGGACATTTAGCAATCAGCCCCAGCATTTT
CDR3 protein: CASQRTFSNQPQHF

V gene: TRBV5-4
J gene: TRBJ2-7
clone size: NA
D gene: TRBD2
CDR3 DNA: TGTGCCAGCAGCGTGACTAGCTCGGACGAGCAGTACTTC
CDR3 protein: CASSVTSSDEQYF

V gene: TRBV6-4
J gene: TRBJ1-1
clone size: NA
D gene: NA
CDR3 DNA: TGTGCCAGCAGGACCCAGGAGAACACTGAAGCTTTCTTT
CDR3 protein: CASRTQENTEAFF

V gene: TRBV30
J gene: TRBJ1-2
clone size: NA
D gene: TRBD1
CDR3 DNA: TGTGCCTGGACCACTCGGACAGGGCCTTACTATGGCTACACCTTC
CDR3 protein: CAWTTRTGPYYGYTF